This T cell receptor beta chain was documented in a study of blood T cell repertoires in COVID-19. The germline CDR1 and CDR2 sequences are LNHNV and YYDKDF (reference sequence). This CDR3 region has 17 residues. Losses at the gene ends were 2 bases for V and 5 bases for J; bases not matched to a gene: 8. Produced via immunoSEQ multiplex PCR; TCRdb's table is partial and in-frame only. The data hold some 120,000 clones, with around 90% observed a single time. The TCR was taken from a man between 60 and 70 years old with COVID-19, enrolled during active disease. Sequencing was carried out using peripheral blood. The chain has TRBV15 and TRBJ2-1; 11 nucleotides align to TRBD1. CDR3 protein: CATSRNLDRGRDNEQFF. The DNA of the CDR3 is TGTGCCACCAGCAGAAACCTGGACAGGGGGCGCGACAATGAGCAGTTCTTC.